These 21 T cell receptor beta chains share one sample of origin, sequenced in a study of blood T cell repertoires in COVID-19. Generated by immunoSEQ multiplex PCR, the TCRdb table keeps only in-frame clones and is missing some. The sample has around 130,000 clones; around 86% are singletons. Sequenced material: PBMCs or T cells enriched from blood (not recorded which). The receptors originated from a man in his thirties or forties who had recovered from COVID-19.

The chain has TRBV27 and TRBJ2-1, with 13 bases fitting TRBD2. The CDR3 consists of 14 residues. Germline CDR1 MNHEY, CDR2 SMNVEV (reference sequence). V lost 7 bases to trimming and J lost 10 bases; unmatched junction nucleotides: 7. The CDR3 DNA sequence: TGTGCCAGCATAACTAGCGGGAGGGCCGGGGAGCAGTTCTTC. Its translation is CASITSGRAGEQFF.

This clone turned up a few times. This chain links TRBV5-6 with TRBJ1-6; tentative D call: TRBD1 (6 bases). Germline V gene data show CDR1 as SGHDT and CDR2 as YYEEEE. The CDR3 is 17 amino acids. Between the trimmed V and J ends, which lost 0 bases and 6 bases, there was a span of 16 bases. As DNA, the CDR3 is TGTGCCAGCAGCTTGGCCCTACAGGGTATTCGTAATTCACCCCTCCACTTT. It yields the protein CASSLALQGIRNSPLHF.

This clone was observed a handful of times. This chain joins TRBV19 and TRBJ1-1; D is perhaps TRBD1 (6 bases). This CDR3 is built from 15 residues. The germline CDR1 and CDR2 sequences are LNHDA and SQIVND (reference sequence). Trimming cost V 5 bases and J 1 base, with 14 bases left between them. The chain's CDR3 is CASSSPGQKNTEAFF. In DNA, the CDR3 is TGTGCCAGTAGTTCTCCGGGACAAAAGAACACTGAAGCTTTCTTT.

The chain couples TRBV25-1 to TRBJ1-6; D is unclear. CDR1 MGHDK and CDR2 SYGVNS come from the germline V gene. The V end lost 3 bases, the J end lost 0 bases, and 12 bases lay between the germline ends. The CDR3 totals 17 residues. CDR3 loop: CASSDGRRYSYNSPLHF. DNA of the CDR3: TGTGCCAGCAGTGATGGTAGGAGATACTCCTATAATTCACCCCTCCACTTT.

The gene calls are TRBV6-2 or TRBV6-3 and TRBJ1-2, with unresolved D. Germline values: CDR1 MNHEY, CDR2 SVGEGT. V lost 5 bases, J lost 2 bases, and 12 bases lay in between. The CDR3 loop spans 14 amino acids. CDR3 in amino acids: CASSDQAGNYGYTF. CDR3 bases: TGTGCCAGCAGTGACCAGGCGGGAAACTATGGCTACACCTTC.

CDR3 protein: CASSQEVGVTDTQYF. The CDR3 DNA is TGTGCCAGCAGCCAAGAAGTAGGGGTCACAGATACGCAGTATTTT. This sequence joins TRBV14 and TRBJ2-3; the D gene is possibly TRBD1 (5 bases). CDR1 is SGHDN and CDR2 is FVKESK in the germline V gene. This CDR3 region has 15 residues. V lost 0 bases, J lost 2 bases, and 9 bases lay in between.

The J gene is TRBJ2-1, the V gene TRBV7-9, with D possibly TRBD1 on 6 matching bases. Between the trimmed V and J ends, which lost 5 bases and 7 bases, there was a span of 9 bases. Germline lookup yields CDR1 SEHNR and CDR2 FQNEAQ (reference sequence). The CDR3 is made up of 12 amino acids. CDR3 amino acids: CASSVGQNEQFF. Here the CDR3 DNA reads TGTGCCAGCAGCGTCGGACAGAATGAGCAGTTCTTC.

This clone was counted a few times. At the DNA level, this CDR3 is encoded by other sequences in the same sample as well. The chain couples TRBV5-1 to TRBJ1-3; D is unresolved. Germline lookup yields CDR1 SGHRS and CDR2 YFSETQ. Trimming pared 0 bases from V and 0 bases from J, leaving 4 bases between. The CDR3 is made up of 14 amino acids. The CDR3, as DNA: TGCGCCAGCAGCTTGGGCGACTCTGGAAACACCATATATTTT. This gives the protein CASSLGDSGNTIYF.

The rearrangement uses TRBV4-1 and TRBJ2-1; D is unresolved. This CDR3 spans 11 amino acids. CDR1 is MGHRA and CDR2 is YSYEKL in the germline V gene. Trimming took off 0 bases at V and 9 bases at J, with 3 bases between the two ends. DNA of the CDR3: TGCGCCAGCAGCCAAGACAGTGAGCAGTTCTTC. Encoded protein: CASSQDSEQFF.

The chain is built from TRBV19 and TRBJ1-5, with D unresolved. Trimming left V 2 bases short and J 9 bases short, with 17 bases between. The CDR3 consists of 15 residues. Germline CDR1 reads LNHDA; CDR2 reads SQIVND (reference sequence). CDR3 protein: CASSIILKDSRPQHF. CDR3 bases: TGTGCCAGTAGTATAATTTTAAAGGACTCGCGGCCCCAGCATTTT.

This rearrangement joins TRBV6-5 to TRBJ1-4; 11 nucleotides align to TRBD1. Looked up from germline, CDR1 is MNHEY and CDR2 is SVGAGI. After removal of 7 bases from V and 6 bases from J, the junction contained 7 bases not matched to a gene. The CDR3 runs to 15 residues. The DNA for the CDR3 is TGTGCCAGCATTGTGGACAGGGGGCAGTATGAAAAACTGTTTTTT. Translating gives CASIVDRGQYEKLFF.

The sample holds a few counts of this clone. The DNA of the CDR3 is TGTGCCAGCAGCTTAGCTACCAATCGGTGGTACAATGAGCAGTTCTTC. Translation gives CASSLATNRWYNEQFF. This sequence joins TRBV7-2 and TRBJ2-1; D is ambiguous. There are 16 residues in the CDR3. Deletions cut 0 bases from V and 4 bases from J, with 13 bases between. Germline V lookup: CDR1 SGHTA, CDR2 FQGNSA.

The chain links TRBV13 to TRBJ2-3; a possible D gene is TRBD1 (5 bases). In germline, CDR1 is PRHDT, CDR2 FYEKMQ (reference sequence). This CDR3 has 14 amino acids. V dropped 4 bases and J dropped 5 bases, with 13 bases sitting between them. CDR3 loop: CASSSHLQEDTQYF. CDR3 nucleotide sequence: TGTGCCAGCAGCTCCCACTTACAGGAAGATACGCAGTATTTT.

V and J are TRBV18 and TRBJ2-1, with TRBD1 matching over 7 bases. Trimming at V came to 0 bases and at J to 8 bases, leaving 10 bases not matched to a gene. Germline loops: CDR1 KGHSH, CDR2 LQKENI. CDR3 length: 16 residues. This CDR3 reads CASSPPRAGGRDEQFF. In nucleotides, the CDR3 is TGTGCCAGCTCACCACCGAGGGCAGGGGGTAGGGATGAGCAGTTCTTC.

V usage is TRBV12-3 or TRBV12-4 and J usage is TRBJ2-7; D ambiguous. The V end was cut by 1 base, the J end by 2 bases, with 6 bases between. CDR3 size: 13 residues. CDR3 sequence (DNA): TGTGCCAGCAGTTTAGGCAGAACCTACGAGCAGTACTTC. It encodes CASSLGRTYEQYF.

The chain joins TRBV3-1 (or the pseudogene TRBV3-2) to TRBJ2-2; D is perhaps TRBD2 (6 bases). The germline V gene has CDR1 LGHDT and CDR2 YNNKEL (reference sequence). The V and J ends lost 3 bases and 7 bases respectively, with 21 bases between them. The CDR3 is 17 residues long. CDR3 sequence reads: CASSQSPLGAGRGELFF. DNA for the CDR3: TGTGCCAGCAGCCAGAGCCCGTTGGGCGCGGGACGCGGGGAGCTGTTTTTT.

This clone has more than one count but fewer than ten. The chain has TRBV6-5 and TRBJ1-4, with D perhaps TRBD1 (5 bases). The CDR3 contains 14 residues. Germline-derived CDR1 and CDR2 are MNHEY and SVGAGI. V shed 6 bases and J shed 8 bases, with 16 bases lying between them. The DNA of the CDR3 is TGTGCCAGCAGCCGGACCCAGGGAATAGAAAAACTGTTTTTT. Encoded protein: CASSRTQGIEKLFF.

This clone came up a few times. In DNA form, the CDR3 reads TGTGCCAGCAGCTTAAACGGGGGGAAACTCTACGAGCAGTACTTC. Translated, it gives CASSLNGGKLYEQYF. The rearrangement joins TRBV7-3 to TRBJ2-7, with 7 bases aligning to TRBD2. The ends lost 1 base at V and 3 bases at J; junction bases unmatched: 6. The CDR3 spans 15 residues. Germline V lookup: CDR1 SGHTA, CDR2 FQGTGA.

The V gene is TRBV2, the J gene TRBJ2-1, with 11 bases fitting TRBD2. After removal of 4 bases from V and 4 bases from J, the junction contained 6 bases not matched to a gene. Germline V gene sequence: CDR1 SNHLY, CDR2 FYNNEI. The CDR3 extends over 16 amino acids. In DNA form, the CDR3 reads TGTGCCAGCAGTGGTTCTGGGACTAGCGGATACAATGAGCAGTTCTTC. Protein product: CASSGSGTSGYNEQFF.

The chain uses TRBV6-5 and TRBJ1-5; 8 bases map to TRBD1. Losses at the gene ends were 5 bases for V and 4 bases for J; bases not matched to a gene: 7. Germline lookup yields CDR1 MNHEY and CDR2 SVGAGI. This CDR3 has 15 amino acids. The CDR3 DNA is TGTGCCAGCAGTCCCCTGACAGGGGTAAATCAGCCCCAGCATTTT. It translates to CASSPLTGVNQPQHF.

The chain recombines TRBV7-2 with TRBJ2-1; 9 bases are shared with TRBD2. Unmatched junction bases numbered 10, after V lost 4 bases and J lost 3 bases. CDR1 is SGHTA, CDR2 FQGNSA, per germline. CDR3 size: 17 residues. CDR3 in amino acids: CASSSFPLAGNYNEQFF. The CDR3 DNA follows: TGTGCCAGCAGCTCCTTCCCTCTAGCGGGAAACTACAATGAGCAGTTCTTC.